The clone carrying this T cell receptor (beta chain) has only a few counts. Its target is not known. Of the isolated RNA, all was reverse transcribed, and so the sequenced material was expressed TCRB transcripts. The repertoire was sequenced with immunoSEQ multiplex PCR; TCRdb's copy has only in-frame clones and lacks some. The table lists 140,000 or so clones, approximately 9.2% of them singletons. The data were obtained in a study of beta chain features in type 1 diabetes. In germline, CDR1 is SGHNT, CDR2 YYREEE (reference sequence). The CDR3 covers 15 residues. J was trimmed by 4 bases and V by 3 bases; bases with no gene match: 3. Study results and caveats: Naive, central memory and Treg TCRB repertoires appeared more alike in patients than in healthy donors.

The sequenced sample was central memory CD4+ T cells from blood. This clonotype was obtained from a man younger than 35 in good health. V usage is TRBV5-4 and J usage is TRBJ2-5; 13 bases match TRBD2. The CDR3: CASSSTSGGGETQYF. In DNA, the CDR3 is TGTGCCAGCAGCTCTACTAGCGGGGGGGGAGAGACCCAGTACTTC.